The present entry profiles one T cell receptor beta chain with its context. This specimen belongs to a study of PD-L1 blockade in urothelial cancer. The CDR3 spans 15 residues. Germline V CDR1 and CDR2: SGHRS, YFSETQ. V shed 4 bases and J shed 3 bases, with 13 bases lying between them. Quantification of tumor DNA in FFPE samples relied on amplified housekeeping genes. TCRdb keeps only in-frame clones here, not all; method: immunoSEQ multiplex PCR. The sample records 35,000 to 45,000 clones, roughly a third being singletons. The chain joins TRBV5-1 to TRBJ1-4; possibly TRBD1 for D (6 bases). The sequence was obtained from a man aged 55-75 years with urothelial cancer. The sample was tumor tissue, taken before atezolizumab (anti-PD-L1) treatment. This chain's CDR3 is CASSLAGEPNEKLFF. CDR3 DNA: TGCGCCAGCAGCCTCGCAGGGGAGCCTAATGAAAAACTGTTTTTT.